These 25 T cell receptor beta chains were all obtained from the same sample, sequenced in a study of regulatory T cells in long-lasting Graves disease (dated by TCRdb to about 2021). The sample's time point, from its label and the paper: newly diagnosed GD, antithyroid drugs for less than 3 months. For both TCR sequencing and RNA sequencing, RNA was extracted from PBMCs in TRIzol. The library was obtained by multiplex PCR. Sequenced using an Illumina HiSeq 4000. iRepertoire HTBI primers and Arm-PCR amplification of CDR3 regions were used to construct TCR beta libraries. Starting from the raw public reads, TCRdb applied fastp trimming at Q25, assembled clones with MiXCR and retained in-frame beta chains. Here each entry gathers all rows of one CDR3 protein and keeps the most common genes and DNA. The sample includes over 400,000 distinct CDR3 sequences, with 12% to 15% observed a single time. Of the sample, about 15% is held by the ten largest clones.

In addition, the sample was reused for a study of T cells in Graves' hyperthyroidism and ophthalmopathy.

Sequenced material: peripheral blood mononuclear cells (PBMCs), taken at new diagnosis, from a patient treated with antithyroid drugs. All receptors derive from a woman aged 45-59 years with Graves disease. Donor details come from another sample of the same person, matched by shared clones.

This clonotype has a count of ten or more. Here the CDR3 reads CASSQSTSSNQPQHF. In nucleotides, the CDR3 is TGTGCCAGCAGCCAATCGACATCTAGCAATCAGCCCCAGCATTTT. V is TRBV16 and J is TRBJ1-5; D is undetermined. The V gene lost 0 bases and the J gene lost 0 bases, with 6 bases spanning the gap. Germline CDR1 is KGHSY and CDR2 is FQNENV. The CDR3 totals 15 residues.

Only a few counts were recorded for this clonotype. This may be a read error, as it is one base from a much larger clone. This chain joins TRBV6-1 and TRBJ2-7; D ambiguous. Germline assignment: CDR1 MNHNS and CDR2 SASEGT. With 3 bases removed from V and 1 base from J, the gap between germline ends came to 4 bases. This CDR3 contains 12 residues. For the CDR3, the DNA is TGTGCCAGCAGTGACGCTTCCTACGAGCAGTACTTC. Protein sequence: CASSDASYEQYF.

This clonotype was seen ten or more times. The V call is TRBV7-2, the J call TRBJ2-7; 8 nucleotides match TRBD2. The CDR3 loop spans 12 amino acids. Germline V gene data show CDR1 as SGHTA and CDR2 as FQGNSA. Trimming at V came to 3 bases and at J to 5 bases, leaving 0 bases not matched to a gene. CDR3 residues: CASSFSGDEQYF. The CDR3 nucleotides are TGTGCCAGCAGCTTTAGCGGGGACGAGCAGTACTTC.

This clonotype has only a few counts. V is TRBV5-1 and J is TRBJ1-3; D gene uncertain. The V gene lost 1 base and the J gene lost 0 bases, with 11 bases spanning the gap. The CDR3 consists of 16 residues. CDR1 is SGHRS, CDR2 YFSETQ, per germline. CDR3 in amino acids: CASSLIAADSGNTIYF. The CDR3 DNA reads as TGCGCCAGCAGCTTGATTGCGGCTGACTCTGGAAACACCATATATTTT.

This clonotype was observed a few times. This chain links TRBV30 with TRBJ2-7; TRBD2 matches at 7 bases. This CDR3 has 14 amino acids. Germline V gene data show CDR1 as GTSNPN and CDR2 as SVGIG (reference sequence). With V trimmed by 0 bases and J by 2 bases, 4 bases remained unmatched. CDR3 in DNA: TGTGCCTGGAGTGTTGGGGGGGTGACCTACGAGCAGTACTTC. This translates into CAWSVGGVTYEQYF.

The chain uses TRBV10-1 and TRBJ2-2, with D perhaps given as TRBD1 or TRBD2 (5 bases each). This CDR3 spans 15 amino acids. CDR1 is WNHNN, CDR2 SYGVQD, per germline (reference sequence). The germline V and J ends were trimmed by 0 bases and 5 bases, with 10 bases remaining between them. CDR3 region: CASSESNRRTGELFF. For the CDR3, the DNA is TGCGCCAGCAGTGAGTCGAACAGGAGGACCGGGGAGCTGTTTTTT.

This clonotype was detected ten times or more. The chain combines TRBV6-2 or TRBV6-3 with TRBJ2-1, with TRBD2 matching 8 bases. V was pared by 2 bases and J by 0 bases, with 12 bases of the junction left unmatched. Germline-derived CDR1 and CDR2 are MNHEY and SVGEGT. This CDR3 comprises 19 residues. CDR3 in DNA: TGTGCCAGCAGTTACCACGCGACTAGCGTGACGAGCTCCTACAATGAGCAGTTCTTC. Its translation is CASSYHATSVTSSYNEQFF.

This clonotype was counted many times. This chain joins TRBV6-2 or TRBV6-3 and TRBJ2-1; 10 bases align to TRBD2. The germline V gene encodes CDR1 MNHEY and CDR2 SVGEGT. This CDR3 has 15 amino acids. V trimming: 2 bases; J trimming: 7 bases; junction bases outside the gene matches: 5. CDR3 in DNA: TGTGCCAGCAGTTACCCTCTAGCGGGAGTAAATGAGCAGTTCTTC. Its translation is CASSYPLAGVNEQFF.

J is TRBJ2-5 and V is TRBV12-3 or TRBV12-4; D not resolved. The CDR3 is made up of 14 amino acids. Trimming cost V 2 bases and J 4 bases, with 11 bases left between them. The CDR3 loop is CASSLRSDSETQYF. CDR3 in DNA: TGTGCCAGCAGTTTAAGGAGCGATTCAGAGACCCAGTACTTC.

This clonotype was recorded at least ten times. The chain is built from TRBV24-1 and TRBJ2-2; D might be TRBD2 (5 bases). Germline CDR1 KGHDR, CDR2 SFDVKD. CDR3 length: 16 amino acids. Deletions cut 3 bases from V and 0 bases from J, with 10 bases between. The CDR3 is CATSDATRTNTGELFF. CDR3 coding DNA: TGTGCCACCAGTGATGCAACTAGGACGAACACCGGGGAGCTGTTTTTT.

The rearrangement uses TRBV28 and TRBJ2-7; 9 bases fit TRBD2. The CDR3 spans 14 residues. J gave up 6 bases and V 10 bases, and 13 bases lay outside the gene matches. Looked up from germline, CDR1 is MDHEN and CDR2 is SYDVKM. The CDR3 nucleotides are TGTGCCACGATGGCTAGCGGGATTCTCGGCGAGCAGTACTTC. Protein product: CATMASGILGEQYF.

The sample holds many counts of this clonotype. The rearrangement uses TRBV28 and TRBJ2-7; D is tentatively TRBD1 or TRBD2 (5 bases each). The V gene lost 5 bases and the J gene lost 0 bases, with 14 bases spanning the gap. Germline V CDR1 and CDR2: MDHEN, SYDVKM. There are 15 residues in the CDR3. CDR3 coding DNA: TGTGCCAGCAGTGGACGGGACGGTTACTCCTACGAGCAGTACTTC. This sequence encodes CASSGRDGYSYEQYF.

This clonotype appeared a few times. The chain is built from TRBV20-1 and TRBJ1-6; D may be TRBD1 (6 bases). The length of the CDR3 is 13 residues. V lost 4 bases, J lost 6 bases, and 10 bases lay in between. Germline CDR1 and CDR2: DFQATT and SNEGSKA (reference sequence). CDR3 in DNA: TGCAGTGCTACCGGGACATTTAATTCACCCCTCCACTTT. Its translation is CSATGTFNSPLHF.

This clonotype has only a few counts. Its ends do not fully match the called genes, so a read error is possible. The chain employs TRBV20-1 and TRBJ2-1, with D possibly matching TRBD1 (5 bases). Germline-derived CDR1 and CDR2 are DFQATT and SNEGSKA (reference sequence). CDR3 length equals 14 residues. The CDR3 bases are TGCAGTGCTATGAAAGGGGTAGGAGACAATGAGCAGTCCTTC. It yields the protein CSAMKGVGDNEQSF.

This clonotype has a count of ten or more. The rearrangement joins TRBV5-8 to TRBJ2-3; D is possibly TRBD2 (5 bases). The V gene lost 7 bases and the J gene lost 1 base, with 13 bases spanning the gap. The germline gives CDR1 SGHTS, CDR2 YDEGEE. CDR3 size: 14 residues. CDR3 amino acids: CASASGVGTDTQYF. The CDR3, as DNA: TGTGCCAGCGCAAGCGGAGTTGGCACAGATACGCAGTATTTT.

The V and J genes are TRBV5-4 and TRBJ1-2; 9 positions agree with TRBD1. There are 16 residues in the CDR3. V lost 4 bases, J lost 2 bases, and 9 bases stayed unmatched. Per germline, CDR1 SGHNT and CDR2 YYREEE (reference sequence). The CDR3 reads CASSVGQGLPNYGYTF. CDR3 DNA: TGTGCCAGCAGCGTTGGACAGGGGTTACCAAACTATGGCTACACCTTC.

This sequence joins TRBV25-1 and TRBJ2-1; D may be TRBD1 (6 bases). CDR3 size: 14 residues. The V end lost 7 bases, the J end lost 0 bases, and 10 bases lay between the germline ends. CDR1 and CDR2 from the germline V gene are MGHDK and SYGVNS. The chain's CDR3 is CASTGADSYNEQFF. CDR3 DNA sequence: TGTGCCAGCACAGGGGCGGACTCCTACAATGAGCAGTTCTTC. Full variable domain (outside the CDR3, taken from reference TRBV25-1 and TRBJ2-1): EADIYQTPRYLVIGTGKKITLECSQTMGHDKMYWYQQDPGMELHLIHYSYGVNSTEKGDLSSESTVSRIRTEHFPLTLESARPSHTSQYLCASTGADSYNEQFFGPGTRLTVL.

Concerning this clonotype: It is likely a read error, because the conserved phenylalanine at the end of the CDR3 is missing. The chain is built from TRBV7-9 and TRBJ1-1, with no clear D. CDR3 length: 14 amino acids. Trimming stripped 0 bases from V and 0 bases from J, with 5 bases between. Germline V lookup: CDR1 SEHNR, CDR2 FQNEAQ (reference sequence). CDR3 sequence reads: CASSLAALNTEAFV. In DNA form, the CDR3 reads TGTGCCAGCAGCTTAGCGGCATTGAACACTGAAGCTTTCGTT.

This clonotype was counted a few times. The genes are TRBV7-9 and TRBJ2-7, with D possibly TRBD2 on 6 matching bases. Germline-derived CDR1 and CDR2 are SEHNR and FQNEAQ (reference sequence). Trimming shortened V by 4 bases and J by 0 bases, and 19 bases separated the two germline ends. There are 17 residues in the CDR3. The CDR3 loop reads CASSSPSGGEFSYEQYF. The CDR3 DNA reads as TGTGCCAGCAGCTCTCCGTCTGGCGGGGAATTCTCCTACGAGCAGTACTTC. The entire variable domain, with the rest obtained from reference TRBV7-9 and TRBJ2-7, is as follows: DTGVSQNPRHKITKRGQNVTFRCDPISEHNRLYWYRQTLGQGPEFLTYFQNEAQLEKSRLLSDRFSAERPKGSFSTLEIQRTEQGDSAMYLCASSSPSGGEFSYEQYFGPGTRLTVT.

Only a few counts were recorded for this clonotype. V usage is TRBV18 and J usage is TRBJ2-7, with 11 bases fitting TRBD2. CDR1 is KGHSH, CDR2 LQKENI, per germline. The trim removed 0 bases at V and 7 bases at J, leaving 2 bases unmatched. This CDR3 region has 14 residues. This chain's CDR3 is CASSPPLAGVEQYF. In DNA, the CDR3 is TGTGCCAGCTCACCACCACTAGCGGGAGTGGAGCAGTACTTC.

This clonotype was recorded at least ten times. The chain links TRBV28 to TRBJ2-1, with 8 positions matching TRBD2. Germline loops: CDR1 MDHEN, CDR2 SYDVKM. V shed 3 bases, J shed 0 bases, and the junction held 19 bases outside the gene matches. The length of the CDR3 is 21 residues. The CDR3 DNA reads TGTGCCAGCAGTTTTAGTCCAGGGGCGGGAGGAACTCACAGCTCCTACAATGAGCAGTTCTTC. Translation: CASSFSPGAGGTHSSYNEQFF.

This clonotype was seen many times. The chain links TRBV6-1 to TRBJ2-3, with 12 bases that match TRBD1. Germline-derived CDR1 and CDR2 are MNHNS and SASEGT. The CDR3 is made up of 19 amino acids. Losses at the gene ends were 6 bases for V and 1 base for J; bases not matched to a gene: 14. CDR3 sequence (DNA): TGTGCCAGCAGCCTCCGGGACAGGGGGCGGTTGACAGGCACAGATACGCAGTATTTT. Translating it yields CASSLRDRGRLTGTDTQYF.

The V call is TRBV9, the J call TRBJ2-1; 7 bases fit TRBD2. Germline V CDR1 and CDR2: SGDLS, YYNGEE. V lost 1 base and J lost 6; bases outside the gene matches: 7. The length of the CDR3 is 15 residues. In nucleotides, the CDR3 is TGTGCCAGCAGCGTAAGCAGCGGGATGGGCAATGAGCAGTTCTTC. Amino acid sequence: CASSVSSGMGNEQFF.

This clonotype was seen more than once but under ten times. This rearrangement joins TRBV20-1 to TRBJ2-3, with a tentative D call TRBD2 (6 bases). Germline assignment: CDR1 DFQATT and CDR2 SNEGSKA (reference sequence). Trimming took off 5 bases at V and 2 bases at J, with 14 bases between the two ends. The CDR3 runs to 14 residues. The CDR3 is CSARDFKSTDTQYF. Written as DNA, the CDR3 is TGCAGTGCTCGGGACTTCAAATCCACAGATACGCAGTATTTT.

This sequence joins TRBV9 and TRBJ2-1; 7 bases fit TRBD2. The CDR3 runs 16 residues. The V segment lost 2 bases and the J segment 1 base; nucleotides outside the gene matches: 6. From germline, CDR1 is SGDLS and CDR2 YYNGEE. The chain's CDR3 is CASSVRLAASYNEQFF. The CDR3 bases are TGTGCCAGCAGCGTCCGCCTAGCGGCATCCTACAATGAGCAGTTCTTC.